The rows below give T cell receptor beta chains drawn from one sample of a study of T cells in Graves' hyperthyroidism and ophthalmopathy. TCRdb reprocessed the multiplex PCR reads with MiXCR, giving one entry per CDR3 protein. The sample records 400,000 to 500,000 distinct CDR3 sequences, approximately 15% being singletons. The sequencing input was blood. Receptors were obtained from a woman aged 18-29 years with Graves' hyperthyroidism. The CDR3 runs from the conserved cysteine through the conserved F or W. D genes are given only for firm matches. Some rows mark clone size as missing; the rest say once, few, many or name a class of expanded clone.

V,J,size,D,DNA,CDR3
TRBV28,TRBJ1-5,.,TRBD1,TGTGCCAGCAGTCCAACGACAGGGGTTAGCAATCAGCCCCAGCATTTT,CASSPTTGVSNQPQHF
TRBV28,TRBJ1-2,many,.,TGTGCCAGCAGCTTACCGGGGTATGGCTACACCTTC,CASSLPGYGYTF
TRBV20-1,TRBJ2-1,many,.,TGCAGTGCTAGAGAAGGCGTGGATGAGCAGTTCTTC,CSAREGVDEQFF
TRBV12-5,TRBJ2-1,few,.,TGTGCTAGTGGTTTGACAGGGGGGGCCTACAATGAGCAGTCCTTC,CASGLTGGAYNEQSF
TRBV11-2,TRBJ2-6,many,.,TGTGCCAGCAGCTTATTCTCTGGGGCCAACGTCCTGACTTTC,CASSLFSGANVLTF
TRBV13,TRBJ1-2,.,.,TGTGCCAGCAGCTTTTCCGGGGGTCTCTATGGCTACACCTTC,CASSFSGGLYGYTF
TRBV6-2/TRBV6-3,TRBJ2-1,.,TRBD2,TGTGCCATCCTGAGGACTAGCTCTGGCAATGAGCAGTTCTTC,CAILRTSSGNEQFF
TRBV9,TRBJ2-1,many,TRBD1,TGTGCCAGCAGCACCGGGACAGATCTATTGTACAATGAGCAGTTCTTC,CASSTGTDLLYNEQFF
TRBV3-1,TRBJ1-1,many,.,TGTGCCAGCAGCCAGATCATGAACACTGAAGCTTTCTTT,CASSQIMNTEAFF
TRBV6-2/TRBV6-3,TRBJ1-2,many,TRBD1,TGTGCCAGCAGCCACTACGGACAGGGTGGGCTGATCTATGGCTACACCTTC,CASSHYGQGGLIYGYTF
TRBV2,TRBJ1-5,many,TRBD1,TGTGCCAGCAGCGGACAGGGGGGGAATCAGCCCCAGCATTTT,CASSGQGGNQPQHF
TRBV12-3/TRBV12-4,TRBJ2-1,few,.,TGTGCCAGCAGTTTAGAGTGGGGGGGACAGGAGCAGTTCTTC,CASSLEWGGQEQFF
TRBV9,TRBJ1-1,many,.,TGTGCCAGCAGCGGACAGACTCCGAACACTGAAGCTTTCTTT,CASSGQTPNTEAFF
TRBV2,TRBJ1-1,many,TRBD1,TGTGCCAGCAGAACGGACAGGGCTGGGACTGAAGCTTTCTTT,CASRTDRAGTEAFF
TRBV4-3,TRBJ2-1,few,TRBD2,TGCGCCAGCAGCCAAGAACTAGCGGGAGGGTGGAATGAGCAGTTCTTC,CASSQELAGGWNEQFF